Sequencing of this T cell receptor (beta chain) was carried out in a study of blood T cells in healthy people across ages. Details on this clonotype: The antigen is not known. Since a much larger clone is just one base distant, this may be a read error.

A sample-barcoded 5' primer and a J-beta primer mix were used in a second PCR of roughly 6 to 11 cycles. Template switching added a 12-random-nucleotide identifier to every cDNA molecule. Every sample gave at least 3 million paired-end reads containing CDR3. MiXCR, run by TCRdb on the 5' RACE reads, gives a single entry per CDR3 protein. The profile shows about 640,000 distinct CDR3 sequences, under 70% of them singletons. Trimming left V 1 base short and J 5 bases short, with 18 bases between. Germline V CDR1 and CDR2: MNHEY, SVGAGI. The CDR3 has 17 amino acids. The study, taken as a whole, reports: Calculation of diversity from one million T cells yielded estimates considered to be underestimates. Samples with more naive T cells showed higher observed beta diversity.

The chain links TRBV6-5 to TRBJ2-1; D tentatively fits TRBD1 or TRBD2 (7 bases each). The specimen sequenced was blood. The clonotype originates from a man in his sixties in good health. CDR3 residues: CASSYYPGEGAHNEQFF. The DNA for the CDR3 is TGTGCCAGCAGTTACTACCCCGGGGAGGGGGCTCACAATGAGCAGTTCTTC.